Listed below are T cell receptor beta chains from one sample, sequenced in a study of regulatory T cells in long-lasting Graves disease. MiXCR, run by TCRdb on the multiplex PCR reads, gives a single entry per CDR3 protein. Of around 460,000 distinct CDR3 sequences in the sample, about 15% are singletons; the top ten hold approximately 17%. The data also belong to a second study, concerning T cells in Graves' hyperthyroidism and ophthalmopathy.

The sequencing used peripheral blood mononuclear cells (PBMCs), collected at new diagnosis, from a patient treated with antithyroid drugs. The receptors shown here come from a woman between 45 and 60 years old with Graves disease. CDR3s include the opening cysteine and the closing phenylalanine or tryptophan. Fields, in order: V gene, J gene, CDR3 protein.

>TRBV5-6|TRBJ2-7
CASVLGPDQPGYEQYF
>TRBV20-1|TRBJ2-4
CSARDSNIQYF
>TRBV6-1|TRBJ1-5
CASRLNRGQPQHF
>TRBV30|TRBJ2-5
CAWRGLAQETQYF
>TRBV19|TRBJ1-1
CASSIEGQGAEAFF
>TRBV12-3/TRBV12-4|TRBJ2-2
CASSSSGQVGNTGELFF
>TRBV7-3|TRBJ2-1
CASSSTQGYYNEQFF
>TRBV9|TRBJ2-5
CASSKDPVVETQYF
>TRBV5-1|TRBJ1-1
CASREGRNTEAFF
>TRBV5-6|TRBJ2-2
CASKIGRAPDTGELFF
>TRBV19|TRBJ2-2
CASSITPGRVLTGELFF
>TRBV30|TRBJ1-3
CAWSLTGASSGNTIYF